The 26 T cell receptor beta chains reported below all come from one sample, sequenced in a study of blood T cell repertoires in COVID-19 (dated by TCRdb to about 2020). The library was produced with the immunoSEQ multiplex PCR assay. Entries here come from immuneACCESS through TCRdb and include only in-frame sequences with V and J called. Some clones fail to appear in such tables; in the studies checked, an unresolved V gene covers under half of the shortfall, and the cause of the remainder is unknown. Across this sample there are a few hundred thousand clones, with approximately 85% seen only once. In total, the top ten clones hold 0.87% of the sample. The sample comprised peripheral blood. Receptors originate from a human donor with COVID-19, enrolled during active disease. The donor label of this sample is uncertain.

V usage is TRBV28 and J usage is TRBJ2-7, with no clear D. CDR1 is MDHEN, CDR2 SYDVKM, per germline. This CDR3 contains 14 residues. Trimming removed 7 bases at V and 2 bases at J, with 15 bases between. Here the CDR3 reads CASTRSSVAYEQYF. The CDR3 nucleotides read TGTGCCAGCACCCGATCATCGGTGGCCTACGAGCAGTACTTC.

The CDR3 sequence: CASSMGTGSDTQYF. DNA of the CDR3: TGTGCCAGTAGTATGGGGACAGGGTCAGATACGCAGTATTTT. V gene TRBV19 combines with J gene TRBJ2-3; 9 nucleotides match TRBD1. The length of the CDR3 is 14 residues. Germline V gene sequence: CDR1 LNHDA, CDR2 SQIVND (reference sequence). V lost 3 bases, J lost 4 bases, and 2 bases stayed unmatched.

The V and J genes are TRBV7-2 and TRBJ1-5; D is unclear. The germline V gene encodes CDR1 SGHTA and CDR2 FQGNSA. V was pared by 3 bases and J by 2 bases, with 11 bases between. There are 15 residues in the CDR3. This chain's CDR3 is CASSLAGSGNQPQHF. The CDR3 DNA reads TGTGCCAGCAGCTTGGCGGGGAGTGGCAATCAGCCCCAGCATTTT.

The chain employs TRBV27 and TRBJ2-5, with a possible D match to TRBD2 (5 bases). CDR3 length: 11 amino acids. Per the germline V gene, CDR1 is MNHEY and CDR2 is SMNVEV (reference sequence). V was shortened by 4 bases and J by 5 bases, with 5 bases between the two germline ends. CDR3 in DNA: TGTGCCAGCAGTTCGGGGGAGACCCAGTACTTC. Translated, it gives CASSSGETQYF.

The chain couples TRBV9 to TRBJ2-5; TRBD2 matches at 11 bases. V was clipped by 0 bases and J by 12 bases; unmatched bases: 19. Germline CDR1 reads SGDLS; CDR2 reads YYNGEE. The CDR3 has 18 amino acids. In DNA, the CDR3 is TGTGCCAGCAGCGTAGGGCCGACTAGCGGGATAAGTTGGGGACCAGAGTACTTC. Translation gives CASSVGPTSGISWGPEYF. The whole variable domain, filled in from reference TRBV9 and TRBJ2-5, reads DSGVTQTPKHLITATGQRVTLRCSPRSGDLSVYWYQQSLDQGLQFLIQYYNGEERAKGNILERFSAQQFPDLHSELNLSSLELGDSALYFCASSVGPTSGISWGPEYFGPGTRLLVL.

J is TRBJ2-3 and V is TRBV9, with no clear D. Per germline, CDR1 SGDLS and CDR2 YYNGEE. The length of the CDR3 is 15 residues. V was shortened by 4 bases and J by 0 bases, with 12 bases between the two germline ends. DNA for the CDR3: TGTGCCAGCAGCTCCTCGTCTCCTAGCACAGATACGCAGTATTTT. This gives the protein CASSSSSPSTDTQYF.

The CDR3 region has the DNA TGTGCCAGCAGTTACTCTCCGGGAGGGCCTACCTACGAGCAGTACTTC. Protein product: CASSYSPGGPTYEQYF. The chain has TRBV6-5 and TRBJ2-7, with 8 nucleotides matching TRBD2. V was pared by 0 bases and J by 2 bases, with 6 bases of the junction left unmatched. CDR3 length: 16 amino acids. The germline V gene encodes CDR1 MNHEY and CDR2 SVGAGI.

This clone showed up just a few times. This chain uses TRBV21-1 with TRBJ1-4; TRBD1, the table's D call, was not compared with the DNA. TRBV21-1 is labeled a pseudogene. CDR3 length: 16 residues. In nucleotides, the CDR3 is TGTGCCAGCAGCAAAGGTTCCCGGGACATCCTTGAAAAACTGTTTTTT. Its translation: CASSKGSRDILEKLFF.

To note about this clone: One end of the junction is discordant with germline, which a read error may explain. The CDR3 coding sequence is TGCTCGGTCAATTTCATGAACACTGAAGCTTTCTTT. This encodes CSVNFMNTEAFF. The rearrangement joins TRBV30 to TRBJ1-1; D unresolved. Germline V lookup: CDR1 GTSNPN, CDR2 SVGIG (reference sequence). This CDR3 spans 12 amino acids. The full variable domain, its missing parts supplied by reference TRBV30 and TRBJ1-1, is SQTIHQWPATLVQPVGSPLSLECTVEGTSNPNLYWYRQAAGRGLQLLFYSVGIGQISSEVPQNLSASRPQDRQFILSSKKLLLSDSGFYLCSVNFMNTEAFFGQGTRLTVV.

The chain recombines TRBV28 with TRBJ1-3; maybe TRBD1 (5 bases). This CDR3 has 17 residues. Trimming left V 6 bases short and J 0 bases short, with 18 bases between. Per germline, CDR1 MDHEN and CDR2 SYDVKM. The CDR3 DNA reads TGTGCCAGCAGACTCACCTCGGGACTCCTCTCTGGAAACACCATATATTTT. Amino acids: CASRLTSGLLSGNTIYF.

The chain combines TRBV30 with TRBJ1-1; 7 bases match TRBD1. There are 13 residues in the CDR3. In germline, CDR1 is GTSNPN, CDR2 SVGIG (reference sequence). J was trimmed by 3 bases and V by 4 bases; bases with no gene match: 5. CDR3 sequence: CAWTAGQYTEAFF. CDR3 nucleotides: TGTGCCTGGACGGCGGGACAGTACACTGAAGCTTTCTTT.

The rearrangement joins TRBV15 to TRBJ1-5; the D gene is possibly TRBD1 (6 bases). Germline V gives CDR1 LNHNV, CDR2 YYDKDF (reference sequence). The ends were cut back, 0 bases at V and 6 bases at J, with 12 bases in the middle. The CDR3 is 15 residues long. This CDR3 is CATSRDLRGGQPQHF. The CDR3, as DNA: TGTGCCACCAGCAGAGATCTCAGGGGTGGTCAGCCCCAGCATTTT.

This chain links TRBV24-1 with TRBJ2-7; D perhaps matches TRBD2 (5 bases). The CDR3 loop spans 13 amino acids. Trimming cost V 2 bases and J 5 bases, with 9 bases left between them. Looked up from germline, CDR1 is KGHDR and CDR2 is SFDVKD. Here the CDR3 reads CATSDSSGDEQYF. The CDR3 nucleotides are TGTGCCACCAGTGATTCGTCCGGGGACGAGCAGTACTTC.

The chain has TRBV28 and TRBJ2-7, with 8 bases that match TRBD1. Per the germline V gene, CDR1 is MDHEN and CDR2 is SYDVKM. The CDR3 has 14 residues. The V gene end was trimmed by 6 bases and the J gene end by 0 bases; junction bases not matched to a gene: 4. CDR3 sequence: CASSPQGASYEQYF. The CDR3 DNA reads TGTGCCAGCAGCCCGCAGGGGGCCTCCTACGAGCAGTACTTC.

The genes are TRBV4-1 and TRBJ2-1; 11 bases map to TRBD2. V was clipped by 4 bases and J by 5 bases; unmatched bases: 7. The CDR3 sequence is 16 residues long. Per the germline V gene, CDR1 is MGHRA and CDR2 is YSYEKL. The CDR3 DNA sequence: TGCGCCAGCAGCCCTTATGGACTAGCGGGTAACAATGAGCAGTTCTTC. Translation gives CASSPYGLAGNNEQFF.

The chain is built from TRBV12-3 or TRBV12-4 and TRBJ1-1, with D unclear. The CDR3 sequence is 13 residues long. The germline V and J ends were trimmed by 3 bases and 3 bases, with 8 bases remaining between them. CDR3 DNA sequence: TGTGCCAGCAGTTTTACTAGTGACACTGAAGCTTTCTTT. Translated, it gives CASSFTSDTEAFF.

J is TRBJ1-6 and V is TRBV11-2, with D possibly matching TRBD1 (6 bases). This CDR3 has 16 residues. Trimming removed 6 bases at V and 6 bases at J, with 18 bases between. Germline CDR1 is SGHAT and CDR2 is FQNNGV. The chain's CDR3 is CASSTGRGSFNSPLHF. CDR3 nucleotide sequence: TGTGCCAGCAGTACAGGGAGAGGCAGTTTTAATTCACCCCTCCACTTT.

This chain links TRBV28 with TRBJ1-3; the D gene is possibly TRBD1 (6 bases). Trimming took 3 bases from V and 4 from J, leaving 16 bases between them. Germline lookup yields CDR1 MDHEN and CDR2 SYDVKM. The length of the CDR3 is 16 residues. DNA for the CDR3: TGTGCCAGCAGTTTGGGGGATACAGGGCCGGGAAACACCATATATTTT. Its translation is CASSLGDTGPGNTIYF.

This clone appeared once. The chain employs TRBV7-2 and TRBJ1-5, with 8 positions matching TRBD1. The J segment lost 7 bases and the V segment lost 5 bases, leaving 4 bases of the junction unmatched. This CDR3 is 13 amino acids long. CDR1 is SGHTA, CDR2 FQGNSA, per germline. DNA for the CDR3: TGTGCCAGCAGCACTAGACAGGGGCAGCCCCAGCATTTT. Protein product: CASSTRQGQPQHF.

The V gene is TRBV19, the J gene TRBJ1-6, with TRBD1 as a possible D gene (6 bases). CDR1 LNHDA and CDR2 SQIVND come from the germline V gene (reference sequence). The CDR3 spans 15 residues. Trimming pared 2 bases from V and 5 bases from J, leaving 10 bases between. CDR3 region: CASSISRDNNSPLHF. In nucleotides, the CDR3 is TGTGCCAGTAGTATATCAAGGGACAATAATTCACCCCTCCACTTT. The whole variable domain, remainder taken from reference TRBV19 and TRBJ1-6, is DGGITQSPKYLFRKEGQNVTLSCEQNLNHDAMYWYRQDPGQGLRLIYYSQIVNDFQKGDIAEGYSVSREKKESFPLTVTSAQKNPTAFYLCASSISRDNNSPLHFGNGTRLTVT.

The CDR3 sequence: CASSQDWGGWETQYF. The CDR3 region has the DNA TGCGCCAGCAGCCAAGATTGGGGGGGGTGGGAGACCCAGTACTTC. The V gene is TRBV4-3, the J gene TRBJ2-5; 7 bases match TRBD2. CDR1 LGHNA and CDR2 YSLEER come from the germline V gene. The CDR3 contains 15 residues. The ends lost 0 bases at V and 5 bases at J; junction bases unmatched: 6.

The chain links TRBV19 to TRBJ2-1, with 13 bases identical to TRBD2. V shed 5 bases and J 2 bases; nucleotides not matched to a gene: 3. CDR3 length equals 16 residues. Per the germline V gene, CDR1 is LNHDA and CDR2 is SQIVND (reference sequence). The CDR3 DNA is TGTGCCAGTAGTGAACTAGCGGGAGGGCCCTACAATGAGCAGTTCTTC. This gives the protein CASSELAGGPYNEQFF.

This clone was counted a single time. This chain joins TRBV20-1 and TRBJ2-7; D may be TRBD1 (5 bases). The CDR3 is 11 residues long. Germline CDR1 reads DFQATT; CDR2 reads SNEGSKA (reference sequence). V lost 5 bases and J 2 bases, leaving 7 bases between the germline ends. The CDR3 sequence: CSASDTYEQYF. Written as DNA, the CDR3 is TGCAGTGCTTCGGACACCTACGAGCAGTACTTC.

V is TRBV6-5 and J is TRBJ2-7, with a tentative D call TRBD1 (5 bases). V lost 8 bases and J lost 2, with 10 bases in between. Looked up from germline, CDR1 is MNHEY and CDR2 is SVGAGI. The CDR3 extends over 12 amino acids. The CDR3 DNA is TGTGCCAGCCGACAGACGGCCTACGAGCAGTACTTC. Translated: CASRQTAYEQYF.

V usage is TRBV2 and J usage is TRBJ1-2, with TRBD1 identical over 7 bases. The germline V gene has CDR1 SNHLY and CDR2 FYNNEI. CDR3 length equals 14 residues. J lost 6 bases, V lost 0 bases, and 4 bases had no gene match. This CDR3 reads CASSEAQGVDGYTF. The CDR3 bases are TGTGCCAGCAGTGAAGCGCAGGGGGTGGATGGCTACACCTTC.

The CDR3 here is CATSGRQDGTDTQYF. In DNA form, the CDR3 reads TGTGCCACCAGTGGCAGACAGGACGGCACAGATACGCAGTATTTT. This rearrangement joins TRBV24-1 to TRBJ2-3; TRBD1 is a possible D gene (6 bases). This CDR3 is 15 amino acids long. The V gene's germline CDR1 is KGHDR and CDR2 SFDVKD. The V gene lost 5 bases and the J gene lost 1 base, with 12 bases spanning the gap.